This TCR beta chain was sequenced for a study of blood T cell repertoires in COVID-19. Across the whole study: The United States, Italy and Spain were the sources of the acute and convalescent COVID-19 samples. In each case, the material was cDNA or gDNA derived from T cells, B-cell-depleted T cells, or PBMCs.

Authors' processing steps: The assay estimated nucleated cells by amplifying reference gene primers. The repertoire was sequenced with immunoSEQ multiplex PCR; TCRdb's copy has only in-frame clones and lacks some. V and J calls and clone size are those listed in that table; D and trimming were worked out from the DNA. This sample has approximately 200,000 clones, with about 85% found just once. This CDR3 is built from 16 residues. Germline V CDR1 and CDR2: LNHNV, YYDKDF (reference sequence). The V end was cut by 9 bases, the J end by 0 bases, with 18 bases between. This receptor was taken from a man aged 50-59 years who had recovered from COVID-19. The chain joins TRBV15 to TRBJ2-1; D is undetermined. Material for sequencing was peripheral blood. In nucleotides, the CDR3 is TGTGCCACTATAAAGTGGGCTGGCAGCTCCTACAATGAGCAGTTCTTC. Amino acid sequence: CATIKWAGSSYNEQFF.